The 2 T cell receptor beta chains below were found in one sample sequenced in a study of T cells in Graves' hyperthyroidism and ophthalmopathy. What was amplified from RNA transcripts were TCR beta CDR3 regions. With the HTBI primer set, the TCR CDR3 went through a first round of RT-PCR. TCRdb re-called the multiplex PCR reads with MiXCR, one entry per CDR3 protein. The sample consists of approximately 590,000 distinct CDR3 sequences, around 16% of them appearing once. The sequenced material came from blood. These receptors came from a woman younger than 45 with Graves' hyperthyroidism.

The chain joins TRBV12-3 or TRBV12-4 to TRBJ1-5; D might be TRBD1 (5 bases). V lost 10 bases to trimming and J lost 0 bases, with 16 bases between them. The CDR3 sequence is 15 residues long. Written as DNA, the CDR3 is TGTGCCACCAACCCGGGGCTGGATAGCAATCAGCCCCAGCATTTT. Protein sequence: CATNPGLDSNQPQHF.

At least ten counts were recorded for this clonotype. The chain recombines TRBV28 with TRBJ1-5; 8 bases are shared with TRBD1. The V segment lost 7 bases and the J segment 6 bases; nucleotides outside the gene matches: 11. This CDR3 is 15 amino acids long. The germline gives CDR1 MDHEN, CDR2 SYDVKM. The CDR3 DNA reads TGTGCCAGCAACTTAGGACAGGGAGGAGGTCAGCCCCAGCATTTT. It yields the protein CASNLGQGGGQPQHF.